This T cell receptor beta chain emerged from a study of graft-versus-host responses after intestinal transplantation. Points from the study as a whole: GvH clones surfaced in recipient marrow, some emerging earlier in ileum or blood.

Concerning this clone: Its specificity is not known.

Germline CDR1 SGDLS, CDR2 YYNGEE. This CDR3 comprises 15 residues. Trimming left V 4 bases short and J 5 bases short, with 16 bases between. Assay used: immunoSEQ multiplex PCR; TCRdb lists only in-frame clones, some missing. The table includes some 29,000 clones, around 80% detected once. Researchers processed graft tissue to release intraepithelial and lamina propria lymphocytes. V is TRBV9 and J is TRBJ1-5; D ambiguous. The starting material was ileum tissue, obtained 98 days after intestinal transplantation. This TCR came from a human patient who received an intestinal transplant, so some T cells may come from the graft donor. The CDR3: CASSHLLATHQPQHF. CDR3 nucleotides: TGTGCCAGCAGCCATCTCTTGGCGACCCATCAGCCCCAGCATTTT.